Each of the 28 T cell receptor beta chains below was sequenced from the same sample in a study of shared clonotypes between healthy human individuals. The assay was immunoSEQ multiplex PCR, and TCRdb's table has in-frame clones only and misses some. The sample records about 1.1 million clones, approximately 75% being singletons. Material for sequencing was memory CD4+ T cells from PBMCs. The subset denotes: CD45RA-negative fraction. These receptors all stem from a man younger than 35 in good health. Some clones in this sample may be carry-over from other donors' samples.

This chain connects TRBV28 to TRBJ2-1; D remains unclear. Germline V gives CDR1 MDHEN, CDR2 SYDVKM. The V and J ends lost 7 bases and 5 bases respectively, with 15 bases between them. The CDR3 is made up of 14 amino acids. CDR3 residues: CASTLTRRHNEQFF. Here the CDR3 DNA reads TGTGCCAGCACCTTGACAAGGAGACACAATGAGCAGTTCTTC.

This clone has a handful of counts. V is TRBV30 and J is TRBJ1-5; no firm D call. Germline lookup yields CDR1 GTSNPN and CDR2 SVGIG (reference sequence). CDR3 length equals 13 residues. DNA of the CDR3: TGTGCACTTAGCGCGTTTAGCAATCAGCCCCAGCATTTT. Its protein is CALSAFSNQPQHF.

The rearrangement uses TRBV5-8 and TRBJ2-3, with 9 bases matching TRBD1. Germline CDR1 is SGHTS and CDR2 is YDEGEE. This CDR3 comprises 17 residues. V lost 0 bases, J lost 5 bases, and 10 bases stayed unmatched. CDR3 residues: CASSLAWAGQGLDTQYF. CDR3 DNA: TGTGCCAGCAGCTTGGCATGGGCGGGACAGGGATTAGATACGCAGTATTTT. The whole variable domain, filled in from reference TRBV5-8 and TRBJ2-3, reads EAGVTQSPTHLIKTRGQQATLRCSPISGHTSVYWYQQALGLGLQFLLWYDEGEERNRGNFPPRFSGRQFPNYSSELNVNALELEDSALYLCASSLAWAGQGLDTQYFGPGTRLTVL.

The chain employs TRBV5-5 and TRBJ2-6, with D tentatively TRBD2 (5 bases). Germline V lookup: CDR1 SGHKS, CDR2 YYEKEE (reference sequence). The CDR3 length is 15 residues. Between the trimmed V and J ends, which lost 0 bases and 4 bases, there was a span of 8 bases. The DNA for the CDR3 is TGTGCCAGCAGCTTGGGAGGGCCCGGGGCCAACGTCCTGACTTTC. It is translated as CASSLGGPGANVLTF.

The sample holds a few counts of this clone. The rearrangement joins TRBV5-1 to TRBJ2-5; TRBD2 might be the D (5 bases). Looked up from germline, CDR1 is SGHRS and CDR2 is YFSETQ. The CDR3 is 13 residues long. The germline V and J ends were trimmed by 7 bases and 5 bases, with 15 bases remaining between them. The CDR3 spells CASSRRGLETQYF. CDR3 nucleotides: TGCGCCAGCTCCCGACGAGGGTTGGAGACCCAGTACTTC.

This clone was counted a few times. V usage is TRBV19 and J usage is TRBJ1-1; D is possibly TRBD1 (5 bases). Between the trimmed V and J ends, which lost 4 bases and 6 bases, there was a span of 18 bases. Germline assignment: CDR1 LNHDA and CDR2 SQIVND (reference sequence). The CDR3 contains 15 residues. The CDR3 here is CASSTSDQGVSEAFF. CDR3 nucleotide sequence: TGTGCCAGTAGTACCTCCGACCAAGGGGTATCTGAAGCTTTCTTT.

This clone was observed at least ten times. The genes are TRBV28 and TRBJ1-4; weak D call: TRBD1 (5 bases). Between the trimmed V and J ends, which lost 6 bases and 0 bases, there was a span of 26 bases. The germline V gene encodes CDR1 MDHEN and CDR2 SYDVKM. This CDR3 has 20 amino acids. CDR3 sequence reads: CASSLYRRHGGVTTNEKLFF. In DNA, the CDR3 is TGTGCCAGCAGCTTGTACCGTCGACATGGGGGAGTTACAACTAATGAAAAACTGTTTTTT. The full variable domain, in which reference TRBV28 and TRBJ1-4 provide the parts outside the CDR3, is DVKVTQSSRYLVKRTGEKVFLECVQDMDHENMFWYRQDPGLGLRLIYFSYDVKMKEKGDIPEGYSVSREKKERFSLILESASTNQTSMYLCASSLYRRHGGVTTNEKLFFGSGTQLSVL.

This chain's CDR3 is CASHPRSGDTEAFF. CDR3 coding DNA: TGTGCCAGCCACCCGCGCAGCGGGGACACTGAAGCTTTCTTT. The rearrangement uses TRBV18 and TRBJ1-1; D ambiguous. The CDR3 is made up of 14 amino acids. V lost 8 bases to trimming and J lost 3 bases, with 16 bases between them. The germline V gene has CDR1 KGHSH and CDR2 LQKENI.

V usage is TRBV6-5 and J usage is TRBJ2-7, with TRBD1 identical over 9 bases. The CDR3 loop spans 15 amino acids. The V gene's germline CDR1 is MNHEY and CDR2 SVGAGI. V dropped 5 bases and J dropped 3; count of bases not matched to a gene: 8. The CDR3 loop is CASSATGGGYYEQYF. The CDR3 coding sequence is TGTGCCAGCAGTGCAACAGGGGGCGGGTACTACGAGCAGTACTTC.

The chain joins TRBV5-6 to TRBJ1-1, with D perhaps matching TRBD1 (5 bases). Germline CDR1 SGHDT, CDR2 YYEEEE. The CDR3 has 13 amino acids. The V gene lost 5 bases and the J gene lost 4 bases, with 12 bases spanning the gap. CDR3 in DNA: TGTGCCAGCAGTGTCAGGGAGGGCACTGAAGCTTTCTTT. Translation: CASSVREGTEAFF.

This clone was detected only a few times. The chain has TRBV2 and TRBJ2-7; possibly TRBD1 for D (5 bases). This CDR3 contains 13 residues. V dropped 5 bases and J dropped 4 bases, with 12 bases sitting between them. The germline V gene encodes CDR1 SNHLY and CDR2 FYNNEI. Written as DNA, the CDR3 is TGTGCCAGCAGTCCCCAGACAGCGTACGAGCAGTACTTC. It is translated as CASSPQTAYEQYF.

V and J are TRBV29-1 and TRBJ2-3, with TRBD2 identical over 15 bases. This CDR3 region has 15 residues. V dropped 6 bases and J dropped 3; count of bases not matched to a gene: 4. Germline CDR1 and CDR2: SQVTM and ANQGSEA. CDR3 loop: CSVGLAGGGTDTQYF. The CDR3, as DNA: TGCAGCGTGGGACTAGCGGGAGGTGGAACAGATACGCAGTATTTT.

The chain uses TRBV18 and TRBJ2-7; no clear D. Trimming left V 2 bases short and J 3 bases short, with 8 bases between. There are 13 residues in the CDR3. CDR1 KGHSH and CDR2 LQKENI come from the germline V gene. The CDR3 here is CASSPGLIYEQYF. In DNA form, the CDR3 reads TGTGCCAGCTCACCAGGGCTGATCTACGAGCAGTACTTC.

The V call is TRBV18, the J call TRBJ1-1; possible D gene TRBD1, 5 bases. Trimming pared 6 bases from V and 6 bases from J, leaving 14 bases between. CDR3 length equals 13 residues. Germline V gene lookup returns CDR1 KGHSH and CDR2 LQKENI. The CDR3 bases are TGTGCCAGCTCCAAACCTGGGGCCCCTGAAGCTTTCTTT. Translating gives CASSKPGAPEAFF. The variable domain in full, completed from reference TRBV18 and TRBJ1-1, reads NAGVMQNPRHLVRRRGQEARLRCSPMKGHSHVYWYRQLPEEGLKFMVYLQKENIIDESGMPKERFSAEFPKEGPSILRIQQVVRGDSAAYFCASSKPGAPEAFFGQGTRLTVV.

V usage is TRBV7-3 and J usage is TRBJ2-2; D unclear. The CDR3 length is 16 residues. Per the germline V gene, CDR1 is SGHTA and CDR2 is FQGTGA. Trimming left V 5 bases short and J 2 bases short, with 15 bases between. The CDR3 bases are TGTGCCAGCAGCCCCCGTGGCGGTTACAACACCGGGGAGCTGTTTTTT. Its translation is CASSPRGGYNTGELFF.

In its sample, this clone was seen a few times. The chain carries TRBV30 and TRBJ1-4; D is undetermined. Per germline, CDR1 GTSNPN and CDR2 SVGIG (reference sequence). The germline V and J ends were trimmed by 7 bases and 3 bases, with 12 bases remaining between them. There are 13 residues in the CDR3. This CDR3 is CAFAVNANEKLFF. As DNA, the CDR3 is TGTGCCTTTGCAGTCAATGCTAATGAAAAACTGTTTTTT.

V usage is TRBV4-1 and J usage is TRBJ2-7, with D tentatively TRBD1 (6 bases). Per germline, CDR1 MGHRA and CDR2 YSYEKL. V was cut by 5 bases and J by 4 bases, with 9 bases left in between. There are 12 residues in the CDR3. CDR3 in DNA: TGCGCCAGCAGCTTCACAGGGTACGAGCAGTACTTC. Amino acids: CASSFTGYEQYF.

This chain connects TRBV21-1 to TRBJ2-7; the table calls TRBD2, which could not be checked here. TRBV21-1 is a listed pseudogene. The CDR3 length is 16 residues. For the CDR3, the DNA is TGTGCCAGCCAAAGCGGGTCAGGGCCTTTCTCCTACGAGCAGTACTTC. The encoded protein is CASQSGSGPFSYEQYF.

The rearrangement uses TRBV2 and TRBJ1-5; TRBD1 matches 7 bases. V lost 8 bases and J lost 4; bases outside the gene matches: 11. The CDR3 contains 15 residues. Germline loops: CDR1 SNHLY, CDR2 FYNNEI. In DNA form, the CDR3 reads TGTGCCAGCGGTCTCCAAGGGGGCGGGAATCAGCCCCAGCATTTT. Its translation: CASGLQGGGNQPQHF.

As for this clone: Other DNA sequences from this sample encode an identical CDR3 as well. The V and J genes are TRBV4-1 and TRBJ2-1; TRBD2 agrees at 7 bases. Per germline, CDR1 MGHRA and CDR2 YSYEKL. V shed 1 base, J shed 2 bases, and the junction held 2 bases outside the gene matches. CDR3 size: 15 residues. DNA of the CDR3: TGCGCCAGCAGCCAAGGGGAGGGCCCCTACAATGAGCAGTTCTTC. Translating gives CASSQGEGPYNEQFF.

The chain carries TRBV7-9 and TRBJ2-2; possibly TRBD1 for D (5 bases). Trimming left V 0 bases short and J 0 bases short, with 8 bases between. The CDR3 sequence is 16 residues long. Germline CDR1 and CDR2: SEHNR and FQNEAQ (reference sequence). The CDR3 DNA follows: TGTGCCAGCAGCTTAGCCCAGGGCTCGAACACCGGGGAGCTGTTTTTT. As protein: CASSLAQGSNTGELFF.

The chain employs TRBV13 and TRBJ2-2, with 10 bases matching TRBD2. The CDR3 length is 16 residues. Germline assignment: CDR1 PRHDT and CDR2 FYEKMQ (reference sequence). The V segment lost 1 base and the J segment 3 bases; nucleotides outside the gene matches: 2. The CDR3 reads CASSLVGTSDTGELFF. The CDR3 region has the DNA TGTGCCAGCAGCTTAGTCGGGACTAGCGACACCGGGGAGCTGTTTTTT.

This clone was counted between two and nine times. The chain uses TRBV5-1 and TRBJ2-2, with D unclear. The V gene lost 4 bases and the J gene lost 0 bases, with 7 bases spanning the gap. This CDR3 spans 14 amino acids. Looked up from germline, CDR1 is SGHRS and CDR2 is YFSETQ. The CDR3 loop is CASSRRSNTGELFF. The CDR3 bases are TGCGCCAGCAGCCGCCGATCGAACACCGGGGAGCTGTTTTTT.

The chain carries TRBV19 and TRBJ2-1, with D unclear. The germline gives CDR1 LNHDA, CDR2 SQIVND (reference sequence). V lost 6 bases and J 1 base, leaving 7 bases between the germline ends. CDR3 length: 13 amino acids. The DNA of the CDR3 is TGTGCCAGTAGGGGAACTTCCTACAATGAGCAGTTCTTC. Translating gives CASRGTSYNEQFF.

CDR3 sequence (DNA): TGTGCCAGCAGTTTCACAGGGGACGACACTGAAGCTTTCTTT. The encoded protein is CASSFTGDDTEAFF. V usage is TRBV6-1 and J usage is TRBJ1-1; 7 bases fit TRBD1. The germline CDR1 and CDR2 sequences are MNHNS and SASEGT. Trimming at V came to 5 bases and at J to 3 bases, leaving 6 bases not matched to a gene. The CDR3 consists of 14 residues.

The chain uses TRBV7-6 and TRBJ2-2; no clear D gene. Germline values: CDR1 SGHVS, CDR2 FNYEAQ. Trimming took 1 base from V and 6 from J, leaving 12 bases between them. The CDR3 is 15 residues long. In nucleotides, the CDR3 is TGTGCCAGCAGCTTAGACCCTCTAGGTGCCGGGGAGCTGTTTTTT. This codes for CASSLDPLGAGELFF.

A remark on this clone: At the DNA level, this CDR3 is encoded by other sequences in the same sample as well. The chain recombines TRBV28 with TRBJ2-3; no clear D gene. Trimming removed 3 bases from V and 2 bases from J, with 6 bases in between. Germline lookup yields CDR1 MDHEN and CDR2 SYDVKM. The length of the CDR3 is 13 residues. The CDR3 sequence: CASSFGSTDTQYF. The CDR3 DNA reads TGTGCCAGCAGTTTTGGGTCCACAGATACGCAGTATTTT.

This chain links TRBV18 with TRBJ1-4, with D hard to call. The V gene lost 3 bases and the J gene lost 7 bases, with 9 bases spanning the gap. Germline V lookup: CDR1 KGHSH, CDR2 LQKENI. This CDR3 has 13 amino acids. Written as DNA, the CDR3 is TGTGCCAGCTCACCCGGGCGGGGTGAAAAACTGTTTTTT. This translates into CASSPGRGEKLFF.